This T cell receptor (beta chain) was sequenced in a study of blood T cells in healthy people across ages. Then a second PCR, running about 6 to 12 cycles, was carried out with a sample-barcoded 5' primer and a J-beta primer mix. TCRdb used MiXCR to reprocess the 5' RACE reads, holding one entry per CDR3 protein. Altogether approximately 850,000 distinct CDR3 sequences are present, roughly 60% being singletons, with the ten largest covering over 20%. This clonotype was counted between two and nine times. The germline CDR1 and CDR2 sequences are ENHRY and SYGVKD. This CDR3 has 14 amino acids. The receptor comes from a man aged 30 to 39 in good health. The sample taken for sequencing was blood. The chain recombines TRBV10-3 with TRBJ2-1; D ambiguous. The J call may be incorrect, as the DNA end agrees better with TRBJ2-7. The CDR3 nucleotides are TGTGCCATCTCACTCTCCAGTGCGAGAAGTGAGCAGTACTTC. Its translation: CAISLSSARSEQYF.